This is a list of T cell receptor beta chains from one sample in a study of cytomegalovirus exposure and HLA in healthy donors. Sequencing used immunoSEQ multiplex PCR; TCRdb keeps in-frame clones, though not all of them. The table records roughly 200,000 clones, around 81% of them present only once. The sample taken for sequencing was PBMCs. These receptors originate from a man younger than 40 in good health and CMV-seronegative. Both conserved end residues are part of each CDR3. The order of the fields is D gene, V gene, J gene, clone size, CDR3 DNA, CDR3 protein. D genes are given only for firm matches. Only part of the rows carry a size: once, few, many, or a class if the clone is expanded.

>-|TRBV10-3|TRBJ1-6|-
TGTGCCATCAGTGAGTCGGGTGATGGAGGGCTTAGCTCCTATAATTCACCCCTCCACTTT
CAISESGDGGLSSYNSPLHF
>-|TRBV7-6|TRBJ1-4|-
TGTGCCAGCAGCTTAAGGCCCGACTATAATGAAAAACTGTTTTTT
CASSLRPDYNEKLFF
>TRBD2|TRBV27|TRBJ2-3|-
TGTGCCAGCAGTTTATGGTATCCGGCTAGCGGGAGGAAGGGCGCAGATACGCAGTATTTT
CASSLWYPASGRKGADTQYF
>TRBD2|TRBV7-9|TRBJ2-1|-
TGTGCCAGAGCCCCAAAGACTAGCGGGAGCGACTACAATGAGCAGTTCTTC
CARAPKTSGSDYNEQFF
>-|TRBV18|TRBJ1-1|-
TGTGCCAGCTCACCTTCGCGTATGAACACTGAAGCTTTCTTT
CASSPSRMNTEAFF
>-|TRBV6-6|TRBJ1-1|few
TGTGCCAGCAGTTACTCTTCGGCAGGGCCGAACACTGAAGCTTTCTTT
CASSYSSAGPNTEAFF
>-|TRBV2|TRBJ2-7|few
TGTGCCAGCAGGCCCGGGGAGACTGTGGTCTACGAGCAGTACTTC
CASRPGETVVYEQYF
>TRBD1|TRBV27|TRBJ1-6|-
TGTGCCAGCAGTTTATTTCGGGACAGGGGAGGGAATTCACCCCTCCACTTT
CASSLFRDRGGNSPLHF
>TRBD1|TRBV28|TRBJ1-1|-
TGTGCCAGCAGTGACAGGGTAGAGAACACTGAAGCTTTCTTT
CASSDRVENTEAFF
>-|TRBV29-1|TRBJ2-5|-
TGCAGCGAAACTAGAGGCCAAGAGACCCAGTACTTC
CSETRGQETQYF
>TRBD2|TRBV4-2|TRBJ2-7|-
TGTGCCAGCAGCCAGGGCTCTAGCGGACCCTACGAGCAGTACTTC
CASSQGSSGPYEQYF
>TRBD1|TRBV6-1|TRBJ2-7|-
TGTGCCAGCAGTGACAGGGGGTTCTACGAGCAGTACTTC
CASSDRGFYEQYF
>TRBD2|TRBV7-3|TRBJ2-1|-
TGTGCCAGCAGCCTTAGCGGGAGGGCCGTCTATGAGCAGTTCTTC
CASSLSGRAVYEQFF
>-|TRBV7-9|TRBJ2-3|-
TGTGCCAGCAGCTCGTCAGCGGGCCTAACAGATACGCAGTATTTT
CASSSSAGLTDTQYF
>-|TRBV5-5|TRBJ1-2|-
TGTGCCAGCAGCGTCCTGTGGGGCCAGGATGGCTACACCTTC
CASSVLWGQDGYTF
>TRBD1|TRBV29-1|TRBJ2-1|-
TGCAGCGTCCTTGGGACAGGGTCCAATGAGCAGTTCTTC
CSVLGTGSNEQFF
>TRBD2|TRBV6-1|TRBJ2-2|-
TGTGCCAGCCTCCGGGGGGAGGCCGGGGAGCTGTTTTTT
CASLRGEAGELFF
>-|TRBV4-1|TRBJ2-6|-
TGCGCCAGCAGCCAAGATGAGGGGGCTGGGGCCAACGTCCTGACTTTC
CASSQDEGAGANVLTF
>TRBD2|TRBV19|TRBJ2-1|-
TGTGCCAGTAGTTTGATAGCGGGAGATTCGAATGAGCAGTTCTTC
CASSLIAGDSNEQFF
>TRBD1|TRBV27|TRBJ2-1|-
TGTGCCAGCAGTCCTCGGACAGGGATTGGTTATGAGCAGTTCTTC
CASSPRTGIGYEQFF
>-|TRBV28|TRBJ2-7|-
TGTGCCAGCAGTCAGAGGACACCACCCGCCTACGAGCAGTACTTC
CASSQRTPPAYEQYF
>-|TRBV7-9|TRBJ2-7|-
TGTGCCAGCAGCTTATCAATGGGGAGTAGGTACGAGCAGTACTTC
CASSLSMGSRYEQYF
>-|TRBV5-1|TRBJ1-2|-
TGCGCCAGCGCTGTCGGACAGACAAACTATGGCTACACCTTC
CASAVGQTNYGYTF
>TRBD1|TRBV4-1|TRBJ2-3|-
TGCGCCAGCAGCCATGAGACAGGGCAGTTTGGGAACCCCACAGATACGCAGTATTTT
CASSHETGQFGNPTDTQYF
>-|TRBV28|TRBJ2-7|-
TGTGCCAGCAGTCCACTAGGGTGGGCTGCCTCCTACGAGCAGTACTTC
CASSPLGWAASYEQYF
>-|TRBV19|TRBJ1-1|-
TGTGCCAGTAGTATAGGGGGACTTTTGAACACTGAAGCTTTCTTT
CASSIGGLLNTEAFF
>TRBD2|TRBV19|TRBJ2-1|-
TGTGCCAGTAGTATAGGACTAGCGGAGCAGTTCTTC
CASSIGLAEQFF
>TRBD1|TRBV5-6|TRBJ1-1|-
TGTGCCAGCAGCATCGGGACAGGGGGGTATCCTTTCTTT
CASSIGTGGYPFF
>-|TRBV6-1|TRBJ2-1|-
TGTGCCAGCATGCCGCAAAGCCGCTCCTACAATGAGCAGTTCTTC
CASMPQSRSYNEQFF
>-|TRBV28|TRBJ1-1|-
TGTGCCAGCAACCCTGACAGGTCGATTGCTTTCTTT
CASNPDRSIAFF